This TCR beta chain was recorded in a study of T cell responses to AZD1222 COVID-19 vaccine. Assay used: immunoSEQ multiplex PCR; TCRdb lists only in-frame clones, some missing. This table has over 100,000 clones, 90% to 95% appearing once. Germline assignment: CDR1 SGHRS and CDR2 YFSETQ. There are 15 residues in the CDR3. Trimming removed 0 bases from V and 0 bases from J; junction bases left unmatched: 2. This sequence joins TRBV5-1 and TRBJ2-5; 7 bases are a match to TRBD1. This sequence originates from an adult in good health. The sequencing used peripheral blood, collected on day 0 of AZD1222 vaccination. For the CDR3, the DNA is TGCGCCAGCAGCTTGGGGGGACAGCACCAAGAGACCCAGTACTTC. It specifies CASSLGGQHQETQYF.